This entry describes one TCR beta chain. Other DNA sequences in the same sample also yield this CDR3. Using immunoSEQ multiplex PCR, the repertoire was profiled, and TCRdb retains in-frame clones only, with some absent. This table has over 200,000 clones, roughly 87% appearing once. The CDR3 sequence is 12 residues long. Looked up from germline, CDR1 is SGHRS and CDR2 is YFSETQ. V lost 2 bases to trimming and J lost 2 bases, with 4 bases between them. This specimen belongs to a study of control samples from healthy donors and cancer patients. V usage is TRBV5-1 and J usage is TRBJ2-5; D remains unclear. Sequenced sample: PBMCs. This receptor was taken from a woman aged 55-69 years with lung cancer. The CDR3: CASSLDQETQYF. As DNA, the CDR3 is TGCGCCAGCAGCTTAGATCAAGAGACCCAGTACTTC.